This TCR beta chain stems from a study of T-cell reconstitution after alpha-beta-depleted transplantation in children. Study findings and constraints: Newly made T cells mostly supplied T-cell counts and diversity one year after transplant. About two months after transplant, alpha-beta T cells reportedly came from several hundred expanded graft clones.

The TCRbeta library incorporated unique molecular identifiers. In TCRdb, the PCR reads were re-called with MiXCR into one record per CDR3 protein. The sample lists 500,000 to 650,000 distinct CDR3 sequences; roughly 11% were seen once. This clonotype was counted only a few times. Its antigen is undetermined. V lost 1 base, J lost 3 bases, and 10 bases lay in between. The CDR3 covers 14 residues. The germline V gene encodes CDR1 SGHTA and CDR2 FQGNSA. The genes are TRBV7-2 and TRBJ2-7; D uncertain. This receptor was identified in a female patient under 10 years old who had a stem cell transplant for aplastic anemia, so the T cells may come from the graft donor. Sequenced material: PBMCs, mostly from graft donor cells, taken 180 days after TCRalphabeta/CD19-depleted stem cell transplant. The CDR3 spells CASSLEPGLYEQYV. The CDR3 coding sequence is TGTGCCAGCAGCTTAGAGCCGGGCCTCTACGAGCAGTACGTC.